The rows below give T cell receptor beta chains drawn from one sample of a study of shared T cell receptors in the human thymus. Sequencing used immunoSEQ multiplex PCR; TCRdb keeps in-frame clones, though not all of them. The repertoire has 500,000 to 750,000 clones, around 87% of them found once; the top ten carry roughly 0.0097%. This sample also appeared in a second study, on human thymus T cells.

What was sequenced was thymocytes. The receptors originated from a boy in the first two years of life with a congenital heart defect. CDR3s include the opening cysteine and the closing phenylalanine or tryptophan. A D gene is named only where the DNA matches it firmly. The size field is filled for only some rows; it gives once, few, many or a size class.

>TRBJ2-3|12|TRBV27|NA|NA
CASSLSSGTQYF
TGTGCCAGCAGTTTATCGTCAGGTACGCAGTATTTT
>TRBJ2-7|13|TRBV6-5|NA|NA
CASSYSEGYEQYF
TGTGCCAGCAGTTACTCCGAGGGCTACGAGCAGTACTTC
>TRBJ2-7|13|TRBV11-2|NA|NA
CASSLGHYYEQYF
TGTGCCAGCAGCTTAGGGCACTACTACGAGCAGTACTTC
>TRBJ2-1|16|TRBV5-1|TRBD2|NA
CASSLRPSGPYNEQFF
TGCGCCAGCAGCTTGAGGCCTAGCGGGCCCTACAATGAGCAGTTCTTC
>TRBJ1-1|16|TRBV5-1|NA|NA
CASSLEGSGGNTEAFF
TGCGCCAGCAGCTTGGAGGGTTCCGGGGGGAACACTGAAGCTTTCTTT
>TRBJ1-5|14|TRBV19|TRBD1|NA
CASSIGGQYQPQHF
TGTGCCAGTAGTATAGGGGGACAGTATCAGCCCCAGCATTTT
>TRBJ1-1|14|TRBV5-4|NA|NA
CASSRDRMNTEAFF
TGTGCCAGCAGTCGTGACAGGATGAACACTGAAGCTTTCTTT
>TRBJ1-1|17|TRBV11-2|TRBD1|NA
CASSWGEVRDRGRGAFF
TGTGCCAGCAGCTGGGGAGAGGTCCGGGACAGGGGGCGCGGGGCTTTCTTT
>TRBJ2-7|14|TRBV30|NA|NA
CAWSVRSGADEQYF
TGTGCCTGGAGTGTACGTTCGGGAGCCGACGAGCAGTACTTC
>TRBJ2-2|20|TRBV28|TRBD1|NA
CASSNVNDRERFMYGGELFF
TGTGCCAGCAGCAACGTTAACGACAGGGAGAGGTTTATGTACGGCGGGGAGCTGTTTTTT
>TRBJ1-1|18|TRBV28|NA|NA
CASSSSPTGTDMNTEAFF
TGTGCCAGCAGTTCCAGCCCGACAGGTACCGACATGAACACTGAAGCTTTCTTT
>TRBJ1-5|17|TRBV2|NA|NA
CASSATRTVYSNQPQHF
TGTGCCAGCAGTGCAACCCGGACAGTCTATAGCAATCAGCCCCAGCATTTT
>TRBJ2-1|16|TRBV12-5|TRBD2|NA
CASGLVLAGVSNEQFF
TGTGCTAGTGGTTTGGTATTAGCGGGAGTCAGTAATGAGCAGTTCTTC
>TRBJ1-2|14|TRBV9|NA|once
CASRNAGAGYGYTF
TGTGCCAGCAGGAACGCAGGGGCAGGATATGGCTACACCTTC
>TRBJ2-7|16|TRBV7-2|TRBD2|NA
CASSSRTSGSSYEQYF
TGTGCCAGCAGCTCGAGGACTAGCGGGAGCTCCTACGAGCAGTACTTC
>TRBJ1-2|13|TRBV25-1|NA|NA
CASSDRVFYGYTF
TGTGCCAGCAGTGATCGGGTATTCTATGGCTACACCTTC
>TRBJ2-7|14|TRBV14|NA|NA
CASSGKEGRSGQYF
TGTGCCAGCAGCGGAAAGGAGGGCAGGTCGGGGCAGTACTTC
>TRBJ2-1|17|TRBV11-3|NA|once
CASSLDRPAGLHNEQFF
TGTGCCAGCAGCTTAGATCGTCCAGCGGGTCTCCACAATGAGCAGTTCTTC
>TRBJ2-3|14|TRBV19|TRBD1|NA
CASSTDREPDTQYF
TGTGCCAGTAGTACGGACAGGGAGCCAGATACGCAGTATTTT
>TRBJ2-5|15|TRBV29-1|NA|NA
CSARGAGGAGETQYF
TGCAGCGCCCGGGGGGCAGGGGGCGCGGGGGAGACCCAGTACTTC
>TRBJ1-1|14|TRBV7-6|TRBD1|NA
CAISRADRAAEAFF
TGTGCCATCTCCCGGGCCGACAGGGCGGCTGAAGCTTTCTTT
>TRBJ1-1|19|TRBV4-3|NA|NA
CASSQVQAGSRWVNTEAFF
TGCGCCAGCAGCCAAGTTCAAGCGGGGTCCAGATGGGTTAACACTGAAGCTTTCTTT
>TRBJ2-2|20|TRBV15|NA|NA
CATSRDPGHPSIGITGELFF
TGTGCCACCAGCAGAGACCCGGGACACCCCTCAATTGGAATCACCGGGGAGCTGTTTTTT
>TRBJ2-7|15|TRBV4-3|TRBD1|NA
CASSQDRGREGEQYF
TGCGCCAGCAGCCAAGACAGGGGGCGTGAAGGGGAGCAGTACTTC
>TRBJ2-3|15|TRBV14|NA|NA
CASSQEDSYTDTQYF
TGTGCCAGCAGCCAAGAGGACAGTTACACAGATACGCAGTATTTT
>TRBJ1-2|13|TRBV28|NA|NA
CASSPDRYYGYTF
TGTGCCAGCAGTCCCGACAGATACTATGGCTACACCTTC
>TRBJ2-7|15|TRBV14|NA|NA
CASSQEVRDPYEQYF
TGTGCCAGCAGCCAAGAAGTGCGGGACCCCTACGAGCAGTACTTC
>TRBJ2-7|14|TRBV6-5|TRBD1|NA
CASSSTGGWYEQYF
TGTGCCAGCAGTTCAACAGGGGGTTGGTACGAGCAGTACTTC
>TRBJ2-7|16|TRBV4-1|NA|NA
CASSQDWSRPAYEQYF
TGCGCCAGCAGCCAAGACTGGAGCCGCCCAGCCTACGAGCAGTACTTC
>TRBJ2-2|15|TRBV30|TRBD1|NA
CAWRGTGESTGELFF
TGTGCCTGGAGGGGGACAGGGGAGAGCACCGGGGAGCTGTTTTTT
>TRBJ2-7|17|TRBV5-1|TRBD2|NA
CASSLGLAGGLSYEQYF
TGCGCCAGCAGCTTGGGGCTAGCGGGAGGACTCTCCTACGAGCAGTACTTC
>TRBJ1-3|20|TRBV19|TRBD1|NA
CASSMEVGQGGLLAGNTIYF
TGTGCCAGTAGTATGGAGGTGGGACAGGGGGGATTATTGGCTGGAAACACCATATATTTT
>TRBJ2-7|17|TRBV7-2|TRBD2|NA
CASSLVGLAGGPYEQYF
TGTGCCAGCAGCTTGGTTGGACTAGCGGGAGGGCCTTACGAGCAGTACTTC
>TRBJ2-1|24|TRBV19|TRBD2|NA
CASSEVGTSGRASLSGSSYNEQFF
TGTGCCAGTAGTGAAGTGGGGACTAGCGGGAGGGCCAGTCTCTCCGGAAGCTCCTACAATGAGCAGTTCTTC
>TRBJ1-2|14|TRBV7-9|NA|few
CASSLVGEDYGYTF
TGTGCCAGCAGCTTGGTAGGGGAGGACTATGGCTACACCTTC
>TRBJ1-2|11|TRBV19|NA|NA
CASSSGAGYTF
TGTGCCAGTAGTTCAGGGGCCGGCTACACCTTC
>TRBJ2-5|16|TRBV5-6|TRBD2|once
CASSLDPSGMGETQYF
TGTGCCAGCAGCTTGGATCCTAGCGGGATGGGCGAGACCCAGTACTTC
>TRBJ2-1|16|TRBV7-9|TRBD2|NA
CASSSTSGRDTNEQFF
TGTGCCAGCAGCTCGACTAGCGGGAGAGATACCAATGAGCAGTTCTTC
>TRBJ2-1|14|TRBV19|TRBD1|few
CASGTGNLGDEQFF
TGTGCCAGTGGGACAGGGAACTTAGGAGATGAGCAGTTCTTC
>TRBJ2-7|14|TRBV19|NA|NA
CASSFGESTYEQYF
TGTGCCAGTAGTTTCGGGGAGTCCACCTACGAGCAGTACTTC
>TRBJ2-3|15|TRBV7-3|NA|once
CASSMSTGSTDTQYF
TGTGCCAGCAGCATGTCGACAGGAAGCACAGATACGCAGTATTTT
>TRBJ2-5|16|TRBV14|TRBD1|NA
CASSPRTGTRSGTQYF
TGTGCCAGCAGCCCCCGGACAGGGACCCGAAGTGGGACCCAGTACTTC
>TRBJ2-7|16|TRBV4-3|TRBD2|NA
CASSHGSGSGLYEQYF
TGCGCCAGCAGCCATGGAAGCGGGAGCGGACTCTACGAGCAGTACTTC
>TRBJ2-7|14|TRBV5-5|NA|once
CASSLGCGEDEQYF
TGTGCCAGCAGCTTGGGGTGCGGCGAGGACGAGCAGTACTTC
>TRBJ2-7|17|TRBV7-9|TRBD2|NA
CASSPTSGRACCYEQYF
TGTGCCAGCAGCCCGACTAGCGGGAGGGCCTGCTGCTACGAGCAGTACTTC
>TRBJ1-1|16|TRBV28|TRBD1|NA
CASSHPGQGAFAEAFF
TGTGCCAGCAGCCACCCGGGACAGGGGGCGTTCGCTGAAGCTTTCTTT
>TRBJ2-7|13|TRBV2|TRBD2|NA
CASRTSGKYEQYF
TGTGCCAGCAGGACTAGCGGGAAATACGAGCAGTACTTC
>TRBJ1-5|15|TRBV28|TRBD1|NA
CASRAGGRGNQPQHF
TGTGCCAGCAGGGCAGGGGGCCGGGGCAATCAGCCCCAGCATTTT
>TRBJ1-4|16|TRBV19|NA|few
CASSIRQAATNEKLFF
TGTGCCAGTAGTATTCGACAGGCTGCAACTAATGAAAAACTGTTTTTT
>TRBJ1-1|13|TRBV21-1|NA|NA
CASSGRESTEAFF
TGTGCCAGCAGCGGAAGGGAGTCCACTGAAGCTTTCTTT
>TRBJ2-7|15|TRBV27|NA|once
CASSPPGGGSYEQYF
TGTGCCAGCAGTCCCCCGGGGGGCGGATCCTACGAGCAGTACTTC
>TRBJ2-2|20|TRBV9|TRBD2|few
CASSARSGTGGHNNTGELFF
TGTGCCAGCAGCGCGCGTAGCGGGACCGGAGGACACAACAACACCGGGGAGCTGTTTTTT
>TRBJ1-3|16|TRBV27|TRBD1|NA
CASSLGGTGMQNTIYF
TGTGCCAGCAGTTTAGGGGGGACAGGGATGCAAAACACCATATATTTT
>TRBJ2-1|15|TRBV12-5|TRBD2|few
CASGPGRREGNEQFF
TGTGCTAGTGGTCCCGGTCGGCGGGAGGGCAATGAGCAGTTCTTC
>TRBJ1-1|14|TRBV7-9|NA|NA
CASSSHRVRGWAFF
TGTGCCAGCAGCTCCCACAGGGTGAGGGGATGGGCTTTCTTT
>TRBJ2-1|15|TRBV10-2|TRBD2|NA
CASSESPLAGYEQFF
TGCGCCAGCAGTGAGTCTCCGCTAGCGGGCTATGAGCAGTTCTTC
>TRBJ2-1|17|TRBV19|TRBD2|NA
CASSIERGTSGSGEQFF
TGTGCCAGTAGTATAGAACGGGGGACTAGCGGGAGTGGTGAGCAGTTCTTC
>TRBJ2-5|15|TRBV7-2|TRBD1|NA
CASSVGTGRQETQYF
TGTGCCAGCAGCGTAGGGACAGGGAGGCAAGAGACCCAGTACTTC
>TRBJ2-7|12|TRBV15|NA|once
CATSVRSYEQYF
TGTGCCACCAGCGTCAGGTCCTACGAGCAGTACTTC